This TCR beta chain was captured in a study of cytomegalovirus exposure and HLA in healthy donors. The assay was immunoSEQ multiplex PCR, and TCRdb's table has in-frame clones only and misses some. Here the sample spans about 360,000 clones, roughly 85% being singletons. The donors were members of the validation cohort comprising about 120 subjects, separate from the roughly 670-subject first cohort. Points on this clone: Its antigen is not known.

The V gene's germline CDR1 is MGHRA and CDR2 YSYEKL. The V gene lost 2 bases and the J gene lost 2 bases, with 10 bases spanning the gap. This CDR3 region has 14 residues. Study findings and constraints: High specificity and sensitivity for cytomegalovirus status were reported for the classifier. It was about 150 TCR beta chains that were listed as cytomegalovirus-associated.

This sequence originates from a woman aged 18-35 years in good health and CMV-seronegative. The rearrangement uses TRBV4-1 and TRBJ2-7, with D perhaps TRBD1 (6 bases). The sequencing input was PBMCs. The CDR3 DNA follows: TGCGCCAGCAGCCAACAGGGGACAACCTACGAGCAGTACTTC. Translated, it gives CASSQQGTTYEQYF.